This T cell receptor (beta chain) stems from a study of blood T cells in healthy people across ages. Combining a sample-barcoded 5' primer with a J-beta primer mix, a second PCR ran for roughly 7 to 12 cycles. TCRdb used MiXCR to reprocess the 5' RACE reads, holding one entry per CDR3 protein. This table holds fewer than 1.5 million distinct CDR3 sequences, approximately 38% found once. The CDR3 is made up of 15 amino acids. The trim removed 6 bases at V and 4 bases at J, leaving 9 bases unmatched. Germline loops: CDR1 MNHEY, CDR2 SVGAGI. The chain recombines TRBV6-5 with TRBJ2-7; the match to TRBD1 covers 10 bases. The sequencing sample was made of blood. The receptor comes from a woman under 30 in good health. The CDR3 here is CASSRGQGYLYEQYF. The CDR3 DNA sequence: TGTGCCAGCAGCCGGGGACAGGGGTATTTGTACGAGCAGTACTTC.